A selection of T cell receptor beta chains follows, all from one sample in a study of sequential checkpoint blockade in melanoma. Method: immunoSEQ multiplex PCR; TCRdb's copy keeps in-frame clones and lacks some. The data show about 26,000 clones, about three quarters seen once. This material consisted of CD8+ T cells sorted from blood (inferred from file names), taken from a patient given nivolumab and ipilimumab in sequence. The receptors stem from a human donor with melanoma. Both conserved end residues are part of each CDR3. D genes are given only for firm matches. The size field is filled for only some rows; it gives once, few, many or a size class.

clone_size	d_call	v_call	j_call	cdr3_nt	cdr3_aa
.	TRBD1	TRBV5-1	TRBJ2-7	TGCGCCAGCAGCCCTCGGACAGGGCCCTCAAGGGAGCAGTACTTC	CASSPRTGPSREQYF
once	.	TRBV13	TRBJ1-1	TGTGCCAGCAGCTTCACAACAGGGATCACTGAAGCTTTCTTT	CASSFTTGITEAFF
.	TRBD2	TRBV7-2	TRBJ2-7	TGTGCCAGCAGCTTAGCGCTAGGACTAGCCACCTACGAGCAGTACTTC	CASSLALGLATYEQYF
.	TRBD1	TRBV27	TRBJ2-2	TGTGCCAGCAGTTCCGGGACAGGGCGCGCCGGGGAGCTGTTTTTT	CASSSGTGRAGELFF
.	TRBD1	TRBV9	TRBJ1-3	TGTGCCAGCAGCCCCTGGACAGGGGCAAACACCATATATTTT	CASSPWTGANTIYF
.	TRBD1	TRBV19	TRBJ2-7	TGTGCCAGTAGTCACAGGGGCTACGAGCAGTACTTC	CASSHRGYEQYF
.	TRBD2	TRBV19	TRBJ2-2	TGTGCCAGTAAGCGGGAGTACACCGGGGAGCTGTTTTTT	CASKREYTGELFF
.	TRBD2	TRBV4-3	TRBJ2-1	TGCGCCAGCAGCGTCACTAGCGGGATTTACAATGAGCAGTTCTTC	CASSVTSGIYNEQFF
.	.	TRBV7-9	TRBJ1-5	TGTGCCAGCAGCTCTGCGGGGAAGCCCCAGCATTTT	CASSSAGKPQHF
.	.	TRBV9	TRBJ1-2	TGTGCCAGCAGCGGGGAGGAAGATGGCTACACCTTC	CASSGEEDGYTF
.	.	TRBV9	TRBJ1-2	TGTGCCAGCAGCGTAGGGGATGCCGGGGGCTATGGCTACACCTTC	CASSVGDAGGYGYTF
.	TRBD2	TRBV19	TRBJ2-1	TGTGCCAGTACCCGGGGGGGGGACAATGAGCAGTTCTTC	CASTRGGDNEQFF
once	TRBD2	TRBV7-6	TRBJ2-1	TGTGCCAGCAGCCCAGAGGGCGGGGGAGTGCGAAATGAGCAGTTCTTC	CASSPEGGGVRNEQFF
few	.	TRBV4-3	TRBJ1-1	TGCGCCAGCAGCCCCGTGGAGGGGCACACTGAAGCTTTCTTT	CASSPVEGHTEAFF
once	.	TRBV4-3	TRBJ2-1	TGCGCCAGCAGCCAAGATATGAGTGTTAGCGGTGTCCTCGGTGAGCAGTTCTTC	CASSQDMSVSGVLGEQFF
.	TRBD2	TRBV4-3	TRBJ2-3	TGCGCCAGCAGCCAAGACCATCCTACTAGCGGGAGGGGAAGCACAGATACGCAGTATTTT	CASSQDHPTSGRGSTDTQYF
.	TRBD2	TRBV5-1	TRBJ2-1	TGCGCCAGCAGCTTGGGACTAGCGGGGGGCTACAATGAGCAGTTCTTC	CASSLGLAGGYNEQFF
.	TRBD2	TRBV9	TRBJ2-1	TGTGCCAGCAGCGCTACTAGCGGGAGGGGCAATGAGCAGTTCTTC	CASSATSGRGNEQFF
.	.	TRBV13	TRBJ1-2	TGTGCCAGCAGCCCCCGGATGGGGCAGAGGTTGGGCTACACCTTC	CASSPRMGQRLGYTF
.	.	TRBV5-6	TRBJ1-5	TGTGCCAGCAGTTTTCAGGGAAGCGGCAATCAGCCCCAGCATTTT	CASSFQGSGNQPQHF
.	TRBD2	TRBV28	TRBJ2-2	TGTGCCAGCAGTCCGATTCTGGGGGGACTAGCGGGAGCAACCACCGGGGAGCTGTTTTTT	CASSPILGGLAGATTGELFF
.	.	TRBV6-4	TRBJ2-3	TGTGCCAGCAGTCCCTCAGCGAGTTCAGATACGCAGTATTTT	CASSPSASSDTQYF
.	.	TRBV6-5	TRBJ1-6	TGTGCCAGCAGTCCCGGAGGGGTGGGGTCACCCCTCCACTTT	CASSPGGVGSPLHF
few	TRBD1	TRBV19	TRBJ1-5	TGTGCCAGTAGTCACGGACAGGGGGCGATGGATCAGCCCCAGCATTTT	CASSHGQGAMDQPQHF
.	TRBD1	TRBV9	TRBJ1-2	TGTGCCAGCAGCCCCTCCGGGACAGGGGCTTATGGCTACACCTTC	CASSPSGTGAYGYTF
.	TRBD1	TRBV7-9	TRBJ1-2	TGTGCCAGCAGCCTCTTGGACAGGGAACTCGATGGCTACACCTTC	CASSLLDRELDGYTF
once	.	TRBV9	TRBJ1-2	TGTGCCAGCAGCATTTCTCGGGAGAACTATGGCTACACCTTC	CASSISRENYGYTF
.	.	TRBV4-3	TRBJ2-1	TGCGCCAGCAGCCAACTTCCCCTGGGTAGCCTCAATGAGCAGTTCTTC	CASSQLPLGSLNEQFF